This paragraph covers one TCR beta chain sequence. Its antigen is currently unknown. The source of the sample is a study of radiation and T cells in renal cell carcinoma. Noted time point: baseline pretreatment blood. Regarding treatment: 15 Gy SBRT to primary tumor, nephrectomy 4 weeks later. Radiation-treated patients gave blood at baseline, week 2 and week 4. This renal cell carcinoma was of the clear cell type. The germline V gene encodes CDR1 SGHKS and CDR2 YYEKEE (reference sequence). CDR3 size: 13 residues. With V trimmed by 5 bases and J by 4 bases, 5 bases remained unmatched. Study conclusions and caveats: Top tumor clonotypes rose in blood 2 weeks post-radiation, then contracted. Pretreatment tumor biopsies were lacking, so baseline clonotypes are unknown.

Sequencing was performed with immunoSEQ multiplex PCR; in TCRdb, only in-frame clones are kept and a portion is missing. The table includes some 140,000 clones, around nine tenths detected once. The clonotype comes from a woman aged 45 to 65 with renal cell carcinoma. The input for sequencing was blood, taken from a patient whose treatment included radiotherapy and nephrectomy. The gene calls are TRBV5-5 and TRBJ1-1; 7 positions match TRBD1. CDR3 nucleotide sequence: TGTGCCAGCAGGACAGGGTTCGGCACTGAAGCTTTCTTT. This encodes CASRTGFGTEAFF.